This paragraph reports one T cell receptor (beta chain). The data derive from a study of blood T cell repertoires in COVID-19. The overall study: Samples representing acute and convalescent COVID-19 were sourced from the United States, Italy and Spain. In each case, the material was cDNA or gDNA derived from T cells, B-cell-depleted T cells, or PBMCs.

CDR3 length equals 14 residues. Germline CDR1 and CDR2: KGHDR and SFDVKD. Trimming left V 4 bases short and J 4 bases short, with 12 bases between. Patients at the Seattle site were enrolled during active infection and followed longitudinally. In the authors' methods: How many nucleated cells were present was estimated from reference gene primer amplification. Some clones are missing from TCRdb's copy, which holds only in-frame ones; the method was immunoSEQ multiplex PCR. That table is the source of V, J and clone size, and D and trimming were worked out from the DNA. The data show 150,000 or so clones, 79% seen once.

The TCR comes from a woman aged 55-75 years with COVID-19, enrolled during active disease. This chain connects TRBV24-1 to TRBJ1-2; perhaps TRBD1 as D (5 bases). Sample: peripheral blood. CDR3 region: CATSDPTEIYGYTF. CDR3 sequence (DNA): TGTGCCACCAGTGACCCGACAGAAATCTATGGCTACACCTTC.